This note documents a single T cell receptor (beta chain) sequence. Antigen specificity is unknown. This CDR3 comprises 15 residues. Germline CDR1 is ENHRY and CDR2 is SYGVKD. The ends were cut back, 0 bases at V and 2 bases at J, with 11 bases in the middle. This record belongs to a study of metastatic and nonmetastatic thyroid tumors. Across the study: Samples came from malignant and benign thyroid patients, and repertoires were compared across blood and tumor or nodule tissue. Study-level results: Relative to benign nodules, malignant thyroid tumors were reportedly characterized by significantly elevated TCR beta diversity in blood and tumor.

Patients had received no treatment of any kind before thyroid surgery. Per the authors' pipeline: A distant-metastasis classifier for papillary thyroid cancer was built using CDR3 differences across clinicopathological groups. TCRdb reprocessed the PCR reads using MiXCR. TCRdb, not the original authors, processed these V and J calls. The sample lists approximately 40,000 clones; less than 35% were seen once. The sequencing sample was made of blood. The rearrangement uses TRBV10-3 and TRBJ2-7; D is possibly TRBD1 (6 bases). This TCR was recovered from a male donor with papillary thyroid cancer or a benign thyroid nodule (not recorded which). Some clones in this sample may be carry-over from other donors' samples. The CDR3, as DNA: TGTGCCATCAGTGAGTCTAGGGGGAGAACCTACGAGCAGTACTTC. The encoded protein is CAISESRGRTYEQYF.